Each of the 13 T cell receptor beta chains below was sequenced from the same sample in a study of shared clonotypes between healthy human individuals. This table comes from immunoSEQ multiplex PCR, and its TCRdb copy is limited to in-frame clones, with some not included. Of around 440,000 clones detected, more than 70% appear once; the ten largest clones hold about 12%. The sample was PBMCs. These receptors were obtained from a woman aged 40 to 55 in good health. Some clones in this sample may be carry-over from other donors' samples.

The chain uses TRBV28 and TRBJ1-3; D unclear. This CDR3 has 11 amino acids. The V end lost 3 bases, the J end lost 5 bases, and 2 bases lay between the germline ends. Germline V lookup: CDR1 MDHEN, CDR2 SYDVKM. In nucleotides, the CDR3 is TGTGCCAGCAGTTTCCGAAACACCATATATTTT. Amino acid sequence: CASSFRNTIYF. Based on the CDR3 plus reference TRBV28 and TRBJ1-3, the full variable domain is DVKVTQSSRYLVKRTGEKVFLECVQDMDHENMFWYRQDPGLGLRLIYFSYDVKMKEKGDIPEGYSVSREKKERFSLILESASTNQTSMYLCASSFRNTIYFGEGSWLTVV.

CDR3 sequence: CASSFSGLAGGPDTQYF. The CDR3, as DNA: TGTGCCAGCAGTTTCTCCGGACTAGCGGGAGGGCCAGATACGCAGTATTTT. The chain has TRBV28 and TRBJ2-3, with 15 nucleotides matching TRBD2. Trimming at V came to 3 bases and at J to 4 bases, leaving 5 bases not matched to a gene. This CDR3 is built from 17 residues. Looked up from germline, CDR1 is MDHEN and CDR2 is SYDVKM.

This chain links TRBV6-5 with TRBJ1-1; D remains ambiguous. Trimming took off 4 bases at V and 11 bases at J, with 2 bases between the two ends. Per germline, CDR1 MNHEY and CDR2 SVGAGI. The CDR3 is made up of 8 amino acids. For the CDR3, the DNA is TGTGCCAGCAGTTGGGCTTTCTTT. It encodes CASSWAFF.

This sequence joins TRBV11-2 and TRBJ2-7, with TRBD2 matching over 9 bases. The V segment lost 2 bases and the J segment 5 bases; nucleotides outside the gene matches: 4. CDR3 size: 14 residues. CDR1 and CDR2 (germline): SGHAT, FQNNGV. Written as DNA, the CDR3 is TGTGCCAGCAGCTTAATCGCTAGCGGGGACGAGCAGTACTTC. The encoded protein is CASSLIASGDEQYF.

The chain uses TRBV2 and TRBJ2-7; no firm D call. With 6 bases removed from V and 0 bases from J, the gap between germline ends came to 12 bases. The CDR3 is 14 residues long. The germline CDR1 and CDR2 sequences are SNHLY and FYNNEI. The CDR3 loop reads CASSPGDGSYEQYF. CDR3 bases: TGTGCCAGCAGCCCTGGAGACGGCTCCTACGAGCAGTACTTC.

The chain links TRBV9 to TRBJ2-2; a weak D match, TRBD1 (6 bases). The CDR3 contains 16 residues. The V end lost 1 base, the J end lost 6 bases, and 16 bases lay between the germline ends. Germline V lookup: CDR1 SGDLS, CDR2 YYNGEE. The CDR3 loop is CASSVMRSGAAGELFF. DNA of the CDR3: TGTGCCAGCAGCGTAATGAGGTCAGGGGCCGCCGGGGAGCTGTTTTTT.

This clone was counted at least ten times. Distinct nucleotide sequences in the sample also encode this CDR3. This rearrangement joins TRBV28 to TRBJ1-3, with a tentative D call TRBD1 (5 bases). Deletions cut 3 bases from V and 0 bases from J, with 18 bases between. The CDR3 consists of 18 residues. Germline assignment: CDR1 MDHEN and CDR2 SYDVKM. The CDR3 nucleotides read TGTGCCAGCAGTTTGGGGGTAGGCAGGGCAAGCTCTGGAAACACCATATATTTT. Protein sequence: CASSLGVGRASSGNTIYF.

Comments on this clone: This is likely an artifact of a read error, given a far larger clone one base away. Other DNA sequences in this specimen translate into the identical CDR3. The gene calls are TRBV30 and TRBJ1-2; no reliable D call. The CDR3 runs to 15 residues. CDR1 and CDR2 (germline): GTSNPN, SVGIG (reference sequence). The DNA of the CDR3 is TGTGCCTGGAGTGAGGTCAGGAACAAGAACTACGGCTACACCTTC. The encoded protein is CAWSEVRNKNYGYTF.

The gene calls are TRBV2 and TRBJ2-2; possibly TRBD2 for D (6 bases). This CDR3 has 13 residues. The V end was cut by 8 bases, the J end by 6 bases, with 13 bases between. The germline gives CDR1 SNHLY, CDR2 FYNNEI. In DNA, the CDR3 is TGTGCCAGCGTTAGGAGGGACTCCGGGGAGCTGTTTTTT. As protein: CASVRRDSGELFF. Based on the CDR3 plus reference TRBV2 and TRBJ2-2, the full variable domain is EPEVTQTPSHQVTQMGQEVILRCVPISNHLYFYWYRQILGQKVEFLVSFYNNEISEKSEIFDDQFSVERPDGSNFTLKIRSTKLEDSAMYFCASVRRDSGELFFGEGSRLTVL.

V and J are TRBV5-6 and TRBJ1-4; D unclear. The CDR3 sequence is 14 residues long. V shed 0 bases and J shed 6 bases, with 9 bases lying between them. Germline-derived CDR1 and CDR2 are SGHDT and YYEEEE. The CDR3 region has the DNA TGTGCCAGCAGCTTGGGGACCAGCGATGAAAAACTGTTTTTT. As protein: CASSLGTSDEKLFF. The full variable domain, completed using reference TRBV5-6 and TRBJ1-4, is DAGVTQSPTHLIKTRGQQVTLRCSPKSGHDTVSWYQQALGQGPQFIFQYYEEEERQRGNFPDRFSGHQFPNYSSELNVNALLLGDSALYLCASSLGTSDEKLFFGSGTQLSVL.

The sample holds one count of this clone. A much larger clone differs by one base, so this may be a read error. The V call is TRBV28, the J call TRBJ2-1; 8 nucleotides agree with TRBD2. CDR3 length: 15 residues. Germline loops: CDR1 MDHEN, CDR2 SYDVKM. The CDR3 sequence: CAGRPTSGSYNEQFF. In DNA, the CDR3 is TGTGCCGGCAGACCCACTAGCGGCTCCTACAATGAGCAGTTCTTC.

Concerning this clone itself: A much larger clone sits a single nucleotide away, making a read error possible. The gene calls are TRBV6-1 and TRBJ1-1; D is unresolved. There are 13 residues in the CDR3. CDR1 and CDR2 (germline): MNHNS, SASEGT. Trimming removed 3 bases at V and 1 base at J, with 6 bases between. The CDR3 nucleotides are TGTGCCAGCAGTGATCAGCCGAACACTGAAGCTTTCTTT. Amino acid sequence: CASSDQPNTEAFF.

This clone appeared a few times. CDR3 sequence reads: CASSVRGLTYNEQFF. CDR3 nucleotide sequence: TGTGCCAGCAGCGTCCGCGGACTAACCTACAATGAGCAGTTCTTC. The rearrangement joins TRBV11-2 to TRBJ2-1; tentatively, D is TRBD2 (6 bases). The CDR3 consists of 15 residues. V lost 5 bases, J lost 2 bases, and 13 bases lay in between. The germline V gene encodes CDR1 SGHAT and CDR2 FQNNGV.